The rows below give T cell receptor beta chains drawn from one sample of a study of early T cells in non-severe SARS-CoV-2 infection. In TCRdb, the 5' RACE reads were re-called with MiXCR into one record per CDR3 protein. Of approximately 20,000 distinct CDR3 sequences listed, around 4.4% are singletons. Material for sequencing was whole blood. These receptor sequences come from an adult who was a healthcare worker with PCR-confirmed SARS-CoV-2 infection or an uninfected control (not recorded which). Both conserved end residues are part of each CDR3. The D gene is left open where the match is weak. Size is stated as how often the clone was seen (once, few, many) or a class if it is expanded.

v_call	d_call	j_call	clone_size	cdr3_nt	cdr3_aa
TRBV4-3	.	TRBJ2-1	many	TGCGCCAGCAGCCAAGAAGACGGACCTTACAATGAGCAGTTCTTC	CASSQEDGPYNEQFF
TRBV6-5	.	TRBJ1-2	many	TGTGCCAGCAGTTACTCGTTGGGTTCCTATGGCTACACCTTC	CASSYSLGSYGYTF
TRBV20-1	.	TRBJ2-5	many	TGCAGTGTTGGGACTTTTCAAGAGACCCAGTACTTC	CSVGTFQETQYF
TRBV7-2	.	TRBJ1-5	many	TGTGCCAGCAGCCCAGGGGCGGCTGAACAGCCCCAGCATTTT	CASSPGAAEQPQHF
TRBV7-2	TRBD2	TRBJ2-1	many	TGTGCCAGCAGCTCTAGCGGAGAAACGTACAATGAGCAGTTCTTC	CASSSSGETYNEQFF
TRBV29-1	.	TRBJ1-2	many	TGCAGCGCCGAGGTCTGGGTTAACTATGGCTACACCTTC	CSAEVWVNYGYTF
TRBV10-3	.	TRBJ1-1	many	TGTGCCATCAGTGAGAGCGGTTTGGACACTGAAGCTTTCTTT	CAISESGLDTEAFF
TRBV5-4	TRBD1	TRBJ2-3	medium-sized	TGTGCCAGCAGCTTAGGACAGGGTCCAGATACGCAGTATTTT	CASSLGQGPDTQYF
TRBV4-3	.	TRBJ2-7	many	TGCGCCAGCAGCCTAGCGAAGACTGGTTTTGAGCAGTACTTC	CASSLAKTGFEQYF
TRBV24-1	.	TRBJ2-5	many	TGTGCCACCAGTGATTTGACGGAAGAGACCCAGTACTTC	CATSDLTEETQYF